This is a list of T cell receptor beta chains from one sample in a study of T cells expressing NK-cell markers. TCRdb re-called the 5' RACE reads and gives one entry per CDR3 protein, without DNA. The sample's table shows 500,000 to 700,000 distinct CDR3 sequences. The specimen sequenced was blood T cells: a sorted CD56 or NKG2C T cell subset, CD4+ or CD8+ T cells, or bulk PBMC T cells (not recorded which). These receptors came from a man aged 18 to 35 in good health. Both conserved end residues are part of each CDR3. Fields, in order: V gene, J gene, CDR3 protein.

>TRBV5-1|TRBJ2-3
CASSPTEVDTQYF
>TRBV12-3/TRBV12-4|TRBJ2-3
CASSLAGQGTDTQYF
>TRBV11-1|TRBJ2-3
CASSLKRASGTSTDTQYF
>TRBV27|TRBJ2-3
CASSAGLGGGDTQYF
>TRBV3-1|TRBJ2-3
CASSQELVADTQYF
>TRBV12-3/TRBV12-4|TRBJ1-1
CASSRVGESTEAFF
>TRBV6-1|TRBJ2-5
CASNPLAGGQETQYF
>TRBV12-3/TRBV12-4|TRBJ2-7
CASSIGGRSYEQYF
>TRBV29-1|TRBJ2-5
CSVSGLAGVGETQYF
>TRBV7-7|TRBJ2-1
CASSPPGSHEQFF
>TRBV5-5|TRBJ1-5
CASSSDGVSNQPQHF
>TRBV7-8|TRBJ2-3
CASSFSGRDTQYF
>TRBV12-3/TRBV12-4|TRBJ2-2
CASSGSSTNTGELFF